One TCR beta chain is described in this entry. Deep-level settings were used for running the assay. TCRdb's table, derived via immunoSEQ multiplex PCR, lists solely in-frame clones and lacks some. The sample carries hundreds of thousands of clones, roughly 70% recorded once. Adults of Caucasian background living in Nashville, Tennessee made up all donors. The source of the sample is a study of shared clonotypes between healthy human individuals. The receptor comes from a woman in her 30s in good health. What was sequenced was memory CD4+ T cells sorted from blood. Sample subset: CD45RA-negative fraction.

CDR3 region: CASSLGSTDTQYF. DNA for the CDR3: TGCGCCAGCAGCCTCGGGAGCACAGATACGCAGTATTTT. The rearrangement links TRBV4-1 to TRBJ2-3; D is ambiguous. There are 13 residues in the CDR3. Trimming removed 4 bases at V and 0 bases at J, with 5 bases between. Per germline, CDR1 MGHRA and CDR2 YSYEKL.